This entry describes one T cell receptor (beta chain). Unique molecular identifiers were built into the TCRbeta library. One entry per CDR3 protein results from TCRdb running MiXCR on the PCR reads. This sample has over 70,000 distinct CDR3 sequences, with 7% to 10% found just once. This sample is drawn from a study of T-cell reconstitution after alpha-beta-depleted transplantation in children. This CDR3 has 16 residues. After removal of 0 bases from V and 11 bases from J, the junction contained 11 bases not matched to a gene. Germline V gives CDR1 SGDLS, CDR2 YYNGEE. The sample was PBMCs from the stem cell graft donor, taken from the stem cell graft. The V call is TRBV9, the J call TRBJ2-1; 10 bases match TRBD2. The source of this sequence is a human donor who donated a stem cell graft to a child with congenital amegakaryocytic thrombocytopenia. CDR3: CASSVDPGTSVMKQFF. For the CDR3, the DNA is TGTGCCAGCAGCGTAGATCCCGGGACTAGCGTGATGAAGCAGTTCTTC.